The 2 T cell receptor beta chains below come from one sample, sequenced in a study of T cell changes during pregnancy in multiple sclerosis. The assay was immunoSEQ multiplex PCR, and TCRdb's table has in-frame clones only and misses some. The sample carries about 68,000 clones, roughly 90% recorded once. The sequencing used peripheral blood, collected after pregnancy. The receptor set was obtained from a female donor in good health, enrolled as a control in a pregnancy study.

The chain carries TRBV30 and TRBJ2-6; 7 positions agree with TRBD2. From germline, CDR1 is GTSNPN and CDR2 SVGIG (reference sequence). The CDR3 is 20 amino acids. The V segment lost 3 bases and the J segment 0 bases; nucleotides outside the gene matches: 17. The DNA for the CDR3 is TGTGCCTGGAGAACCGGGGGGAGGGCTGTGCTATTCTCTGGGGCCAACGTCCTGACTTTC. Protein sequence: CAWRTGGRAVLFSGANVLTF.

This chain links TRBV9 with TRBJ2-2, with 8 bases matching TRBD2. The junction had 12 bases not matched to a gene; V was cut back by 4 bases and J by 7 bases. The CDR3 runs 16 residues. In germline, CDR1 is SGDLS, CDR2 YYNGEE. The CDR3, as DNA: TGTGCCAGCAGCCTACTCCCGGGACTAGAGGGCGGGGAGCTGTTTTTT. Its translation: CASSLLPGLEGGELFF. The entire variable domain, with the rest obtained from reference TRBV9 and TRBJ2-2, is as follows: DSGVTQTPKHLITATGQRVTLRCSPRSGDLSVYWYQQSLDQGLQFLIQYYNGEERAKGNILERFSAQQFPDLHSELNLSSLELGDSALYFCASSLLPGLEGGELFFGEGSRLTVL.